This entry is about one T cell receptor (beta chain). The Seattle patients joined while their infection was active and were tracked longitudinally afterward. The CDR3 has 14 residues. CDR1 LNHDA and CDR2 SQIVND come from the germline V gene (reference sequence). V was clipped by 6 bases and J by 1 base; unmatched bases: 5. The sample belongs to a study of blood T cell repertoires in COVID-19. Across the study: PBMCs, B-cell-depleted T cells, or T cells provided the cDNA or gDNA that made up the material.

The repertoire was sequenced with immunoSEQ multiplex PCR; TCRdb's copy has only in-frame clones and lacks some. Here the sample spans around 150,000 clones, 85% to 95% being singletons. The V and J genes are TRBV19 and TRBJ2-7; the match to TRBD1 covers 8 bases. Sequenced input: peripheral blood. The source of this sequence is a woman in her sixties with COVID-19, enrolled during active disease. The chain's CDR3 is CASRITGGSYEQYF. CDR3 in DNA: TGTGCCAGTAGGATAACAGGGGGGTCCTACGAGCAGTACTTC.